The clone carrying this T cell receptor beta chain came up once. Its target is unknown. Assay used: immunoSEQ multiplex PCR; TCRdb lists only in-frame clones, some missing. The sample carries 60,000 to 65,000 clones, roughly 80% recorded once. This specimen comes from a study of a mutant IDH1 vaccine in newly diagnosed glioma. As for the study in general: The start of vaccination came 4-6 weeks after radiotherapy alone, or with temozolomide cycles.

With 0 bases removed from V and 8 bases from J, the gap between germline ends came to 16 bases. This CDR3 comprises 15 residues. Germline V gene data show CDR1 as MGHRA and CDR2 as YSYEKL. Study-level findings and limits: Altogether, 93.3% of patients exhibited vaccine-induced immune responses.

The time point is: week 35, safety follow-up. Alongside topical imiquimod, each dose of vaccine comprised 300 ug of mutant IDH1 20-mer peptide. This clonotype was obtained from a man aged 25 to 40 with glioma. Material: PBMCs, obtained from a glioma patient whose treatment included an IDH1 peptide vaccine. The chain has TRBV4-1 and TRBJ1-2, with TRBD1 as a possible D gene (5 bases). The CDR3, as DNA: TGCGCCAGCAGCCAAGAGACAGCACCAACGAAGGGCTACACCTTC. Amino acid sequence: CASSQETAPTKGYTF.